This TCR beta chain was recovered during a study of blood T cell repertoires in COVID-19 (dated by TCRdb to about 2020). Broadly, across the study: Samples from collaborators originated in the United States, Italy and Spain and spanned both the acute and convalescent phases of COVID-19. The samples were drawn from two sources: the first 160 participants of the ongoing ImmuneRACE study, and some 1,300 subjects contributed by 6 global collaborators. Where available, HLA class I and class II types were obtained from metadata supplied by the sample provider rather than from assay-based typing. A freely available public database, intended as a resource for researchers studying the immune response to SARS-CoV-2, is where the repertoires were released. A de-identified subject ID, COVID-19 status, age in years and sex were almost always included in the sample metadata. Deeply sampled blood TCRbeta repertoires from subjects exposed to, actively infected with, or recovered from COVID-19 were included in the dataset. The material from the prospective study consisted of cDNA or gDNA derived from T cells, B-cell-depleted T cells, or PBMCs.

In Seattle, one collaborating source enrolled patients while the infection was active and tracked those patients longitudinally over the course of disease. Whole blood was collected in K2EDTA tubes by collaborating institutions according to the institutions' own protocols. Collaborator samples were shipped for TCRbeta analysis as frozen whole blood, isolated PBMCs, or DNA extracted from either sample type. The CDR3 measures 15 amino acids from cysteine to phenylalanine. The DNA shown is the 45-base CDR3, in frame from base 1. The germline V gene (reference sequence) specifies MNHEY as CDR1 and SMNVEV as CDR2. The junction shows trimming of 4 bases on V and 2 bases on J, and the gene matches do not reach 4 bases of it. The full study reports these points: How much clinical and demographic metadata was included differed by source and by participant, and the metadata was provided uncurated.

A remark on this clone: The target of this receptor is not known. Base qualities are not provided; no much larger clone lies one nucleotide away.

The immunoSEQ Assay, a bias-controlled multiplex PCR, was used to amplify TCRbeta CDR3 regions from genomic DNA. In the paper's pipeline: Nucleated cell counts per sample were estimated from amplification of reference gene primers within the assay. To quantify the absolute abundance of each unique TCRbeta CDR3 rearrangement, sequence reads were collapsed and filtered. For each sample, productive Simpson clonality was calculated as the square root of Simpson's diversity index across productive rearrangements. TCRdb took over this immuneACCESS table, retaining in-frame rearrangements with V and J assigned. Such tables are incomplete; in checked studies, under half of the missing clones stem from an unresolved V gene, and the remainder is unexplained. From that table come the V and J calls and clone size; the DNA was used to work out D and trimming. The sample table lists approximately 210,000 clones, 70% to 90% of them with a count of one. The ten largest clones take up approximately 10% of the sample.

Recombination connected TRBV27 to TRBJ2-1, with 8 bases aligning to TRBD2. The receptor was isolated from a man between 45 and 60 years old with COVID-19, enrolled during active disease. Sample: peripheral blood. The sequenced DNA: TGTGCCAGCAGTTGGGGTAGCGGGGCCTACAATGAGCAGTTCTTC. Translation gives CASSWGSGAYNEQFF.